This T cell receptor (beta chain) was captured by sequencing in a study of blood T cell repertoires in COVID-19 (dated by TCRdb to about 2020). Concerning the study at large: The collaborator samples originated in the United States, Italy and Spain and spanned the acute and convalescent phases of COVID-19. The material from the prospective study consisted of cDNA or gDNA derived from T cells, B-cell-depleted T cells, or PBMCs. The dataset comprised deeply sampled blood TCRbeta repertoires from subjects exposed to, actively infected with, or recovered from COVID-19. The repertoires were made available in a free public database intended to serve as a resource for research on the immune response to SARS-CoV-2. Samples came from the ongoing ImmuneRACE study (first 160 participants) plus 1,254 subjects from 6 global collaborators. Nearly every sample came with metadata listing a de-identified subject ID, COVID-19 status, age in years and sex. Where available, HLA class I and class II types were taken from metadata supplied by the sample provider and were not determined by assay-based typing. The paper as a whole reports these results and caveats: The amount of clinical and demographic metadata varied by source and participant and was provided uncurated.

TCRbeta CDR3 regions were amplified from genomic DNA by means of the immunoSEQ Assay, a bias-controlled multiplex PCR. On the study's bioinformatics: The number of nucleated cells in each sample was estimated from the amplification of reference gene primers within the assay. Sequence reads were collapsed and filtered to measure the absolute abundance of every unique TCRbeta CDR3 rearrangement. For each sample, productive Simpson clonality was calculated by taking the square root of Simpson's diversity index across productive rearrangements. This immuneACCESS table, as held by TCRdb, lists in-frame sequences with V and J called but not all clones. Of the missing ones, under half trace to an unresolved V gene in checked studies; the others have no known cause. That table is the source of V, J and clone size, and D and trimming were worked out from the DNA. The sample records roughly 56,000 clones, roughly 85% of which are singletons. Jointly, the top ten make up about a tenth of the sample.

This clone is a singleton in its sample. Which antigen it targets is not known. No qualities accompany the bases; no much larger clone lies one base away. Each collaborating institution followed its own protocols to collect whole blood in K2EDTA tubes. Collaborator samples were shipped for TCRbeta analysis as frozen whole blood, isolated PBMCs, or DNA extracted from either sample type. The origin of this receptor is a human donor in a cohort sampled during active COVID-19. Sample: peripheral blood.

The nucleotide sequence reads TGTGCCAGCAGCCAATCAGGGACAGGTCAGCCCCAGCATTTT. It translates to CASSQSGTGQPQHF. The V and J genes are TRBV3-1 (or the pseudogene TRBV3-2) and TRBJ1-5; TRBD1 agrees with 8 junctional bases. CDR1 and CDR2, looked up from the germline V gene (reference sequence), are LGHDT and YNNKEL. The CDR3 sequence holds 14 residues, the cysteine and phenylalanine included. Only the CDR3 portion is preserved as DNA: 42 bases, with reading frame beginning at the first base. Here V drops 2 bases and J drops 6 bases, and the junction holds 3 bases not matched to any gene.